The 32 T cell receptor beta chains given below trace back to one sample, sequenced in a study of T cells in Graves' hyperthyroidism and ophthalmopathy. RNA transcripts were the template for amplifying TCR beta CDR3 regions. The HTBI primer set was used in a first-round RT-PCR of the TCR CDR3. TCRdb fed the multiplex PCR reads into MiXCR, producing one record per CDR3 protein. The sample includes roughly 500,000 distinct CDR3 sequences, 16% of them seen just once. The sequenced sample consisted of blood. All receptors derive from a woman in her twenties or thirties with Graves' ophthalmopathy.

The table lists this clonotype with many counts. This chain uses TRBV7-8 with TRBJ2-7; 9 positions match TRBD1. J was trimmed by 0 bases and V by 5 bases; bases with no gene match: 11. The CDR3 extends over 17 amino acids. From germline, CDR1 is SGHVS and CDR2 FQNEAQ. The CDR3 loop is CASSPFPGQGFSYEQYF. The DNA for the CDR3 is TGTGCCAGCAGCCCATTCCCGGGACAGGGTTTCTCCTACGAGCAGTACTTC.

CDR3 protein: CAISGTDQETQYF. Written as DNA, the CDR3 is TGTGCCATCAGTGGGACAGACCAAGAGACCCAGTACTTC. This chain joins TRBV10-3 and TRBJ2-5; TRBD1 might be the D (6 bases). The CDR3 runs 13 residues. The V and J ends lost 4 bases and 0 bases respectively, with 6 bases between them. Germline V gene sequence: CDR1 ENHRY, CDR2 SYGVKD.

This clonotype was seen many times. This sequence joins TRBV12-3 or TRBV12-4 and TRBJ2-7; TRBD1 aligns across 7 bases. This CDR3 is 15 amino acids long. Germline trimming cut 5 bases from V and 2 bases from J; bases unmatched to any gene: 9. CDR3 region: CASSNLRGSPYEQYF. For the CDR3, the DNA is TGTGCCAGCAGTAACCTCAGGGGGTCCCCCTACGAGCAGTACTTC.

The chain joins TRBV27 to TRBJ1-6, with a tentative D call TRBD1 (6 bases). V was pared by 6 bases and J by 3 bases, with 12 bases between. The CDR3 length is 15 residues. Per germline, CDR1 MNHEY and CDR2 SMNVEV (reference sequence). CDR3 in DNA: TGTGCCAGCAGCCGAGGGGGGTTCTATAATTCACCCCTCCACTTT. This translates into CASSRGGFYNSPLHF.

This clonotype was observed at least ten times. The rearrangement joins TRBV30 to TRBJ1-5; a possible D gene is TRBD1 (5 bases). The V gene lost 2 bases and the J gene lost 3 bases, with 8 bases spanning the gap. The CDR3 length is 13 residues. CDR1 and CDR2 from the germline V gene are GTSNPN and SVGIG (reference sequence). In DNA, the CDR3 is TGTGCCTGGAGTAAGGGGAACAATCAGCCCCAGCATTTT. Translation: CAWSKGNNQPQHF.

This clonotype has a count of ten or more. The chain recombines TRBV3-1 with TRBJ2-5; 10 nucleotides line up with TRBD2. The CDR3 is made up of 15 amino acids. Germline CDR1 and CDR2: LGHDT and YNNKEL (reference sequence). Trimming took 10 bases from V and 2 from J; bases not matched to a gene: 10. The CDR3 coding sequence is TGTGCCACGACCACGCTAGCGGGAGAGCAAGAGACCCAGTACTTC. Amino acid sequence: CATTTLAGEQETQYF.

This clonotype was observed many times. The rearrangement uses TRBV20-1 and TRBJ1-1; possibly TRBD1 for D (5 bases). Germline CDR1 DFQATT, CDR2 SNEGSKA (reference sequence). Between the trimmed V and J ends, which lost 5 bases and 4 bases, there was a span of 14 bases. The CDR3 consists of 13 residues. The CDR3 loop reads CSAAGTESTEAFF. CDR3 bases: TGCAGTGCTGCCGGGACCGAGAGCACTGAAGCTTTCTTT.

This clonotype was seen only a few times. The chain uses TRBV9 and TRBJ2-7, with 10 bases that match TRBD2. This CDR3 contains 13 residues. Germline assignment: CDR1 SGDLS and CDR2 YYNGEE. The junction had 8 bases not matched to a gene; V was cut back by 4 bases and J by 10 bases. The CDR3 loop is CASSFTLAGDQYF. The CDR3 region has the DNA TGTGCCAGCAGCTTTACCCTAGCGGGAGATCAGTACTTC.

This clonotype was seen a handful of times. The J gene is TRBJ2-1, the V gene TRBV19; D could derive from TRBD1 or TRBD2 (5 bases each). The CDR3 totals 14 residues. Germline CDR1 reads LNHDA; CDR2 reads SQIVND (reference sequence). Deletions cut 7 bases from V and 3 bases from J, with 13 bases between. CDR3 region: CASMGDGYYNEQFF. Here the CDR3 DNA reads TGTGCCAGTATGGGGGACGGGTACTACAATGAGCAGTTCTTC.

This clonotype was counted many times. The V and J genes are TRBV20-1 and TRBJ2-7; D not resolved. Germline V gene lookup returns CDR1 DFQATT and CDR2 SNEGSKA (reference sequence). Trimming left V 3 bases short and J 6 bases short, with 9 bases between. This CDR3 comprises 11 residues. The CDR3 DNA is TGCAGTGCTAGCTTAGTAAGCGAGCAGTACTTC. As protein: CSASLVSEQYF.

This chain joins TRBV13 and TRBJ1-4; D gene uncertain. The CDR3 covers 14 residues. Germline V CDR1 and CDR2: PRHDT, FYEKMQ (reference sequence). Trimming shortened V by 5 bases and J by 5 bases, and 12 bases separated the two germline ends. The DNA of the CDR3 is TGTGCCAGCAGCGCCCCGGGCTTGAATGAAAAACTGTTTTTT. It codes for CASSAPGLNEKLFF.

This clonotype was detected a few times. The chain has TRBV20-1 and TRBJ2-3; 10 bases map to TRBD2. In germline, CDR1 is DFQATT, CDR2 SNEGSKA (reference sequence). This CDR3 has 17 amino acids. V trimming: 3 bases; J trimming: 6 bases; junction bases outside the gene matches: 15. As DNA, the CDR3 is TGCAGTGCTAGGGCTAGCGGGAGACCCCCACATACTGATACGCAGTATTTT. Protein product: CSARASGRPPHTDTQYF.

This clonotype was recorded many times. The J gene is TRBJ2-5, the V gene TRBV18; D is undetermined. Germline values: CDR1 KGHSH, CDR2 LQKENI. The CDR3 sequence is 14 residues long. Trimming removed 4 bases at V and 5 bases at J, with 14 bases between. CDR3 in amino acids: CASSLLDRAETQYF. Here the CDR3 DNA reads TGTGCCAGCTCACTTCTGGACCGCGCGGAGACCCAGTACTTC.

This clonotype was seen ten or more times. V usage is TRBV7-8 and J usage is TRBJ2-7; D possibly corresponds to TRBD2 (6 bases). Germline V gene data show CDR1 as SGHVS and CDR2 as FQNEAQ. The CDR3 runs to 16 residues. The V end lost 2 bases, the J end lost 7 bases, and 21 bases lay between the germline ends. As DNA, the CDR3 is TGTGCCAGCAGCTTAAGAGCGGTGGGAGGTAAAGATGAGCAGTACTTC. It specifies CASSLRAVGGKDEQYF.

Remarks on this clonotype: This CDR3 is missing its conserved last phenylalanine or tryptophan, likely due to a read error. The CDR3 DNA reads TGTGCCAGCAGCCAGGAGGTTCCCCCCTACGAGCAGTACTAC. Translation: CASSQEVPPYEQYY. The rearrangement uses TRBV11-2 and TRBJ2-7; TRBD2 might be the D (5 bases). The length of the CDR3 is 14 residues. The V gene's germline CDR1 is SGHAT and CDR2 FQNNGV. V lost 5 bases to trimming and J lost 2 bases, with 13 bases between them.

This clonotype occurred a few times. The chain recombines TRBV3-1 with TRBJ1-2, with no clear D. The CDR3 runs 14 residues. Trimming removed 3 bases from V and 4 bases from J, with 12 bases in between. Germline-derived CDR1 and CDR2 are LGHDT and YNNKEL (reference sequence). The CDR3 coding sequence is TGTGCCAGCAGCCATGCTCTCCCCCTCTATGGCTACACCTTC. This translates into CASSHALPLYGYTF.

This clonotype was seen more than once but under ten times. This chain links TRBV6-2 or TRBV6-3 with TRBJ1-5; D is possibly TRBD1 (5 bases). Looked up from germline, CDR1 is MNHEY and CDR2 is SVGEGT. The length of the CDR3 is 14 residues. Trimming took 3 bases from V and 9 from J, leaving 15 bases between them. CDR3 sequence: CASSYSGGRGPQHF. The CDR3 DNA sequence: TGTGCCAGCAGTTATTCTGGGGGAAGGGGGCCCCAGCATTTT.

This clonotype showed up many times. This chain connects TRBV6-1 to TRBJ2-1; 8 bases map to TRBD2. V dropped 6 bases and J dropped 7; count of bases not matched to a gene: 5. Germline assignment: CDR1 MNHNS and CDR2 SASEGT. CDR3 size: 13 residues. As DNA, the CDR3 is TGTGCCAGCAGGTCGGGACTAGTGAATGAGCAGTTCTTC. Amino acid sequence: CASRSGLVNEQFF.

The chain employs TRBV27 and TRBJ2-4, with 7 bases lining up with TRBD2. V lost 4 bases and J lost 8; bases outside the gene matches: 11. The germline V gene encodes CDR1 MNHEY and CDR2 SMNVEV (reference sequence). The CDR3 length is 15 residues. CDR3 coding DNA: TGTGCCAGCAGTTCCCTGGGGGGGGGATTCGACATTCAGTACTTC. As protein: CASSSLGGGFDIQYF.

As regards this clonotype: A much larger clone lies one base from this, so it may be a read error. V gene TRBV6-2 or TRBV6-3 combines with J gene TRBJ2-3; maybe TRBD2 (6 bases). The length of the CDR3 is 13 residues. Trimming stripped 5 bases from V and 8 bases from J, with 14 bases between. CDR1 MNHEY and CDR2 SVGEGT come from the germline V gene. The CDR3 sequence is CASSRRDGPTQYF. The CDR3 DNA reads TGTGCCAGCAGTAGGAGGGACGGTCCTACGCAGTATTTT.

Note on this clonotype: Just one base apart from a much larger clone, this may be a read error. The CDR3 DNA reads as TGTGCCAGCAGCTCGCAGGGGTTCGAGGCCCAGTACTTC. It codes for CASSSQGFEAQYF. The rearrangement joins TRBV12-3 or TRBV12-4 to TRBJ2-5; tentative D call: TRBD1 (6 bases). Trimming removed 6 bases at V and 9 bases at J, with 17 bases between. This CDR3 contains 13 residues.

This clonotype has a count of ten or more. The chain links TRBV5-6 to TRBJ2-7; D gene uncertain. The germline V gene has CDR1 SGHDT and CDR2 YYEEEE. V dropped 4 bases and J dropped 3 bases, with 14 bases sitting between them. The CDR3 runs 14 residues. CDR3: CASSPTRYLYEQYF. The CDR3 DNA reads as TGTGCCAGCAGCCCCACCAGATACCTCTACGAGCAGTACTTC.

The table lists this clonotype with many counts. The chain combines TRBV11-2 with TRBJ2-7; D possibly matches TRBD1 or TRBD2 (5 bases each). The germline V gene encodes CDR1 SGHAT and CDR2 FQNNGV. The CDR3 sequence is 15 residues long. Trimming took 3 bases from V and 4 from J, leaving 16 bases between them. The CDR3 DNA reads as TGTGCCAGCAGCTTTAGATGGGACGGAACGTACGAGCAGTACTTC. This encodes CASSFRWDGTYEQYF. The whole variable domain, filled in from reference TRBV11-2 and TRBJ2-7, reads EAGVAQSPRYKIIEKRQSVAFWCNPISGHATLYWYQQILGQGPKLLIQFQNNGVVDDSQLPKDRFSAERLKGVDSTLKIQPAKLEDSAVYLCASSFRWDGTYEQYFGPGTRLTVT.

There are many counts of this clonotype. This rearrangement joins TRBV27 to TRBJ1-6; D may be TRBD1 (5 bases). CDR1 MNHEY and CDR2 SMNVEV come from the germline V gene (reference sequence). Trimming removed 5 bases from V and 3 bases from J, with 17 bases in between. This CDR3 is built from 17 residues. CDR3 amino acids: CASSPQTAIGYNSPLHF. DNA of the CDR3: TGTGCCAGCAGTCCCCAGACAGCCATAGGCTATAATTCACCCCTCCACTTT.

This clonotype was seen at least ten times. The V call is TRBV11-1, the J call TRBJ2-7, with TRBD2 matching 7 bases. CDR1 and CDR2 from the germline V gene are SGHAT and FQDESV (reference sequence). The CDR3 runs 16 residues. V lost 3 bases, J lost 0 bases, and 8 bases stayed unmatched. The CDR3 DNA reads TGTGCCAGCAGCTTTTCTCGCCAGCGGGACTCCTACGAGCAGTACTTC. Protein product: CASSFSRQRDSYEQYF.

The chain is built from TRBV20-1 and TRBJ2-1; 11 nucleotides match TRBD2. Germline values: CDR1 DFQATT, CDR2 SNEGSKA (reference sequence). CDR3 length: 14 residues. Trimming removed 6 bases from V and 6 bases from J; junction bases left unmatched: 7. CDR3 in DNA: TGCAGTGCGAACCTAGCGGGAGGTTTCAATGAGCAGTTCTTC. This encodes CSANLAGGFNEQFF.

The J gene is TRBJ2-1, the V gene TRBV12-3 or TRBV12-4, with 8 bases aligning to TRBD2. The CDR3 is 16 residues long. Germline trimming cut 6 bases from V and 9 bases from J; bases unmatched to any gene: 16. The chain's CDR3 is CASRLTSGNRGGEQFF. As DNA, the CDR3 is TGTGCCAGCAGGTTAACTAGCGGCAATAGGGGGGGTGAGCAGTTCTTC.

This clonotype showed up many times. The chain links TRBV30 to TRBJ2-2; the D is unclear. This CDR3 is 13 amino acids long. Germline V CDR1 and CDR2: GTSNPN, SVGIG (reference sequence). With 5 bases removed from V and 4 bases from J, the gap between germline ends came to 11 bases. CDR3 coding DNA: TGTGCCTGGGAGTTGTGGGGCACCGGGGAGCTGTTTTTT. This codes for CAWELWGTGELFF.

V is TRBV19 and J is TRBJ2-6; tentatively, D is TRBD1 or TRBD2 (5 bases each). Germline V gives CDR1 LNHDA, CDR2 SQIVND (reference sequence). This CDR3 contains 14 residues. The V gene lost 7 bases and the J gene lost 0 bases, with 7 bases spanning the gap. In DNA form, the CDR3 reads TGTGCCAGTACCGGGACCTCTGGGGCCAACGTCCTGACTTTC. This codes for CASTGTSGANVLTF.

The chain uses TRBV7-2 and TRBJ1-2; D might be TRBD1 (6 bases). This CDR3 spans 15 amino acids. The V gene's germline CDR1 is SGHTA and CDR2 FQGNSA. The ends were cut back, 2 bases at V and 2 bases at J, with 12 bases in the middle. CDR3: CASSLSTGGNYGYTF. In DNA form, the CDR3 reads TGTGCCAGCAGCTTATCTACTGGGGGCAACTATGGCTACACCTTC.

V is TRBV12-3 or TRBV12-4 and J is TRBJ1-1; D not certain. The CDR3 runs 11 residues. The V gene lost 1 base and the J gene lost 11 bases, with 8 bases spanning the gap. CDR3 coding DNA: TGTGCCAGCAGTTTAGAGCAAAGGGCTTTCTTT. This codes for CASSLEQRAFF.

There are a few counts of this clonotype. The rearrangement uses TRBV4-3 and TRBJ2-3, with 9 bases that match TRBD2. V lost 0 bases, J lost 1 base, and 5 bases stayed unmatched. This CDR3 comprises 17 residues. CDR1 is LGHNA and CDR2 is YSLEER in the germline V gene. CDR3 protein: CASSQDLAGVGTDTQYF. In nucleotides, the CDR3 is TGCGCCAGCAGCCAAGATTTAGCGGGAGTTGGCACAGATACGCAGTATTTT.